This T cell receptor (beta chain) comes out of a study of blood T cell repertoires in COVID-19. The CDR3 has 17 residues. Losses at the gene ends were 1 base for V and 1 base for J; bases not matched to a gene: 7. Per the germline V gene, CDR1 is SGHRS and CDR2 is YFSETQ. The table came from immunoSEQ multiplex PCR; TCRdb's copy has only in-frame clones and leaves some out. This sample carries a few hundred thousand clones, roughly 91% of them seen once, and the ten largest clones take approximately 3.7%. Each participant's cohort was designated according to participant-reported clinical history. Recovery meant two consecutive negative NP/OP PCR tests, professional clearance, or resolved symptoms.

Source material: PBMCs or T cells enriched from blood (not recorded which). The V and J genes are TRBV5-1 and TRBJ2-2, with 7 bases aligning to TRBD2. The receptor was derived from a woman younger than 45 who had recovered from COVID-19. The CDR3 here is CASSLTSERGNTGELFF. The CDR3 DNA reads TGCGCCAGCAGCTTGACCTCGGAGCGGGGGAACACCGGGGAGCTGTTTTTT.